This T cell receptor (beta chain) appears in the sequencing data of a study of PD-L1 blockade in urothelial cancer. Measured with immunoSEQ multiplex PCR; TCRdb has only the in-frame clones, and not every one. The table includes more than 90,000 clones, roughly 90% detected once. Time point noted: peripheral blood 6 weeks after treatment start. Germline-derived CDR1 and CDR2 are MNHNS and SASEGT. With 5 bases removed from V and 2 bases from J, the gap between germline ends came to 4 bases. The CDR3 totals 11 residues. This chain links TRBV6-1 with TRBJ2-7, with D hard to call. The material was PBMCs, obtained around atezolizumab (anti-PD-L1) treatment. The sequence was obtained from a man between 60 and 75 years old with urothelial cancer. The CDR3 DNA sequence: TGTGCCAGCAGTCAGACCTACGAGCAGTACTTC. This sequence encodes CASSQTYEQYF.